The 20 T cell receptor beta chains reported below all come from one sample, sequenced in a study of radiotherapy plus CTLA-4 blockade in lung cancer. Some clones are missing from TCRdb's copy, which holds only in-frame ones; the method was immunoSEQ multiplex PCR. The repertoire holds 45,000 or so clones, approximately 76% seen once, with around 7.7% in the top ten. The sample was peripheral blood, taken from a patient treated with radiotherapy plus ipilimumab. The receptors here all came from a human donor with non-small cell lung cancer who had stable disease on radiotherapy plus ipilimumab.

The V call is TRBV6-5, the J call TRBJ1-4, with D possibly TRBD1 on 5 matching bases. The germline V gene encodes CDR1 MNHEY and CDR2 SVGAGI. The length of the CDR3 is 13 residues. V lost 6 bases to trimming and J lost 7 bases, with 12 bases between them. The CDR3 region is CASSWQGGEKLFF. The CDR3 DNA reads as TGTGCCAGCAGCTGGCAGGGAGGTGAAAAACTGTTTTTT.

This clone was seen a handful of times. The gene calls are TRBV5-4 and TRBJ1-2; D remains ambiguous. CDR3 length: 16 residues. Germline assignment: CDR1 SGHNT and CDR2 YYREEE (reference sequence). Deletions cut 0 bases from V and 0 bases from J, with 12 bases between. The CDR3 coding sequence is TGTGCCAGCAGCTTGGGACACACGAAGACTAACTATGGCTACACCTTC. It is translated as CASSLGHTKTNYGYTF.

The chain links TRBV6-4 to TRBJ2-3; no clear D gene. The V end was cut by 0 bases, the J end by 0 bases, with 7 bases between. CDR1 and CDR2 from the germline V gene are MRHNA and SNTAGT. The CDR3 is 15 residues long. CDR3 region: CASSDSFSSTDTQYF. The CDR3 nucleotides are TGTGCCAGCAGTGACTCGTTTTCTAGCACAGATACGCAGTATTTT.

The chain joins TRBV27 to TRBJ1-5; TRBD1 matches 7 bases. Germline lookup yields CDR1 MNHEY and CDR2 SMNVEV (reference sequence). The CDR3 contains 17 residues. V lost 5 bases, J lost 1 base, and 11 bases stayed unmatched. The CDR3 coding sequence is TGTGCCAGCAGTCCCCGGACAGGCTCGGTCAGCAATCAGCCCCAGCATTTT. Its protein is CASSPRTGSVSNQPQHF.

This chain connects TRBV14 to TRBJ1-6, with D possibly being TRBD1 (6 bases). Per germline, CDR1 SGHDN and CDR2 FVKESK. The CDR3 extends over 14 amino acids. V was clipped by 2 bases and J by 8 bases, with 10 bases between them. CDR3 sequence: CASSQTGRDSPLHF. DNA for the CDR3: TGTGCCAGCAGCCAAACAGGGCGAGATTCACCCCTCCACTTT.

V and J are TRBV29-1 and TRBJ1-1; 8 nucleotides line up with TRBD1. The germline CDR1 and CDR2 sequences are SQVTM and ANQGSEA. V shed 0 bases and J 1 base; nucleotides not matched to a gene: 1. The length of the CDR3 is 14 residues. CDR3 nucleotides: TGCAGCGTTGAAGAAGGACAGGGGAACACTGAAGCTTTCTTT. This gives the protein CSVEEGQGNTEAFF.

The V and J genes are TRBV7-8 and TRBJ2-1; D gene ambiguous. Trimming stripped 1 base from V and 10 bases from J, with 14 bases between. This CDR3 is built from 14 residues. The germline gives CDR1 SGHVS, CDR2 FQNEAQ. The CDR3 bases are TGTGCCAGCAGCTTAGACGGTGGTAACGGGGAGCAGTTCTTC. Residues: CASSLDGGNGEQFF.

The chain recombines TRBV7-6 with TRBJ1-6; the D is unclear. This CDR3 is built from 16 residues. Trimming removed 2 bases from V and 0 bases from J, with 8 bases in between. Germline CDR1 reads SGHVS; CDR2 reads FNYEAQ. Here the CDR3 DNA reads TGTGCCAGCAGCTTAACGGGGAGCTCCTATAATTCACCCCTCCACTTT. As protein: CASSLTGSSYNSPLHF.

The V and J genes are TRBV29-1 and TRBJ1-1; 7 positions agree with TRBD1. The CDR3 extends over 10 amino acids. Trimming took 4 bases from V and 11 from J; bases not matched to a gene: 4. Germline CDR1 SQVTM, CDR2 ANQGSEA. The CDR3 loop reads CSVVRGLAFF. As DNA, the CDR3 is TGCAGCGTTGTGAGGGGGCTGGCTTTCTTT. The entire variable domain, with the rest obtained from reference TRBV29-1 and TRBJ1-1, is as follows: SAVISQKPSRDICQRGTSLTIQCQVDSQVTMMFWYRQQPGQSLTLIATANQGSEATYESGFVIDKFPISRPNLTFSTLTVSNMSPEDSSIYLCSVVRGLAFFGQGTRLTVV.

This clone was picked up one time. The chain recombines TRBV25-1 with TRBJ1-1; D not resolved. This CDR3 is 13 amino acids long. V was trimmed by 5 bases and J by 3 bases, leaving 10 bases between them. The germline V gene has CDR1 MGHDK and CDR2 SYGVNS. DNA of the CDR3: TGTGCCAGCAGTTGGCGGGAGGACACTGAAGCTTTCTTT. Amino acids: CASSWREDTEAFF.

This chain connects TRBV9 to TRBJ2-7; 9 nucleotides align to TRBD1. V was pared by 4 bases and J by 7 bases, with 3 bases of the junction left unmatched. Germline CDR1 reads SGDLS; CDR2 reads YYNGEE. The CDR3 is made up of 12 amino acids. The CDR3 reads CASSRTGEEQYV. CDR3 in DNA: TGTGCCAGCAGCAGGACAGGGGAAGAGCAGTACGTC.

The chain has TRBV7-8 and TRBJ1-5; a possible D gene is TRBD1 (6 bases). In germline, CDR1 is SGHVS, CDR2 FQNEAQ. The CDR3 is made up of 15 amino acids. V lost 3 bases and J 1 base, leaving 10 bases between the germline ends. CDR3 amino acids: CASSLAQGSNQPQHF. The CDR3 DNA follows: TGTGCCAGCAGCTTGGCGCAGGGGAGCAATCAGCCCCAGCATTTT.

The chain combines TRBV11-2 with TRBJ1-1; D gene ambiguous. This CDR3 comprises 13 residues. Trimming left V 4 bases short and J 4 bases short, with 10 bases between. The germline V gene encodes CDR1 SGHAT and CDR2 FQNNGV. CDR3 nucleotide sequence: TGTGCCAGCAGCTCTTCTGGCCCCACTGAAGCTTTCTTT. Translation gives CASSSSGPTEAFF.

The rearrangement joins TRBV6-1 to TRBJ2-3; possibly TRBD1 or TRBD2 for D (6 bases each). Trimming pared 3 bases from V and 10 bases from J, leaving 14 bases between. The CDR3 is 13 residues long. Germline values: CDR1 MNHNS, CDR2 SASEGT. The CDR3 DNA reads TGTGCCAGCAGTGACAGGGGACTTATCGCGCAGTATTTT. Encoded protein: CASSDRGLIAQYF.

The chain carries TRBV6-5 and TRBJ1-1; 8 bases fit TRBD1. Trimming at V came to 1 base and at J to 0 bases, leaving 4 bases not matched to a gene. The CDR3 has 16 residues. CDR1 is MNHEY, CDR2 SVGAGI, per germline. CDR3 in DNA: TGTGCCAGCAGTTACTACGGACAGGGAATGAACACTGAAGCTTTCTTT. This codes for CASSYYGQGMNTEAFF.

This clone is termed large. CDR3 protein: CASSLAGTDVDEQYF. In nucleotides, the CDR3 is TGCGCCAGCAGCTTGGCCGGGACGGACGTAGACGAGCAGTACTTC. The chain couples TRBV5-1 to TRBJ2-7; D could derive from TRBD1 or TRBD2 (5 bases each). From germline, CDR1 is SGHRS and CDR2 YFSETQ. This CDR3 comprises 15 residues. V was trimmed by 0 bases and J by 5 bases, leaving 15 bases between them.

This clone occurred once. The V and J genes are TRBV19 and TRBJ1-2; a weak D match, TRBD1 (6 bases). V lost 6 bases, J lost 8 bases, and 19 bases lay in between. CDR3 length: 14 amino acids. Germline V gives CDR1 LNHDA, CDR2 SQIVND (reference sequence). The CDR3 sequence is CASRQQTGLAGYTF. The CDR3 DNA sequence: TGTGCCAGTAGACAACAAACAGGGTTGGCCGGCTACACCTTC.

This clone is a singleton in its sample. The rearrangement links TRBV6-4 to TRBJ2-2; 9 bases fit TRBD1. The CDR3 sequence is 16 residues long. V was pared by 2 bases and J by 3 bases, with 4 bases of the junction left unmatched. CDR1 and CDR2 (germline): MRHNA, SNTAGT. The CDR3 sequence: CASSDTGQGYTGELFF. The CDR3 coding sequence is TGTGCCAGCAGTGACACGGGACAGGGATACACCGGGGAGCTGTTTTTT.

This clone has more than one count but fewer than ten. V gene TRBV19 combines with J gene TRBJ1-2; 11 bases fit TRBD1. V shed 5 bases and J 7 bases; nucleotides not matched to a gene: 6. CDR3 length equals 14 residues. Germline V gives CDR1 LNHDA, CDR2 SQIVND (reference sequence). CDR3 bases: TGTGCCAGTAGTGTAAGGACAGGGGGCTCTGGCTACACCTTC. It encodes CASSVRTGGSGYTF.

The J gene is TRBJ1-5, the V gene TRBV28; D might be TRBD1 (6 bases). The CDR3 consists of 15 residues. CDR1 is MDHEN, CDR2 SYDVKM, per germline. Trimming took 8 bases from V and 1 from J, leaving 15 bases between them. The CDR3 coding sequence is TGTGCCAGCCTGAAAGGGGGTGGGAGCAATCAGCCCCAGCATTTT. It translates to CASLKGGGSNQPQHF.